This entry features one T cell receptor beta chain sequence. These data originate in a study of shared clonotypes between healthy human individuals. Study-wide background: Donors had three CD4 naive, three CD4 memory, two CD8 naive and one CD8 memory plate apiece.

Germline V gives CDR1 GTSNPN, CDR2 SVGIG (reference sequence). The ends were cut back, 3 bases at V and 7 bases at J, with 16 bases in the middle. This CDR3 has 14 residues. Sequencing was performed with immunoSEQ multiplex PCR; in TCRdb, only in-frame clones are kept and a portion is missing. The sample consists of around 560,000 clones, about 95% of them appearing once. Naive CD8 cells lacked CD45RO and underwent positive selection for CCR7, leaving out terminally differentiated effector memory CD45RA+ cells. This sequence was found in a woman aged 25 to 39 in good health. The chain joins TRBV30 to TRBJ2-4, with D perhaps matching TRBD1 or TRBD2 (7 bases each). Sample: naive CD8+ T cells sorted from blood. This chain's CDR3 is CAWRLGGGGNIQYF. In nucleotides, the CDR3 is TGTGCCTGGAGGCTAGGGGGAGGGGGCAACATTCAGTACTTC.